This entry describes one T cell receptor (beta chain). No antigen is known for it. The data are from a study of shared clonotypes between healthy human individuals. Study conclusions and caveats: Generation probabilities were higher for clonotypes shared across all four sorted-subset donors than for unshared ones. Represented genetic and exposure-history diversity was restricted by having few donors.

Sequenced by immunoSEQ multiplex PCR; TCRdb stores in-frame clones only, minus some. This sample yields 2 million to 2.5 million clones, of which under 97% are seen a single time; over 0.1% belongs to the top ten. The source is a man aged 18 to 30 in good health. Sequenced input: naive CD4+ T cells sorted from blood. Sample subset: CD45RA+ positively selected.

This CDR3 is CASRSQADYTEAFF. The CDR3 DNA reads as TGTGCCAGCAGATCGCAGGCGGATTACACTGAAGCTTTCTTT. V and J are TRBV6-5 and TRBJ1-1; D is ambiguous. Trimming shortened V by 6 bases and J by 3 bases, and 14 bases separated the two germline ends. Per germline, CDR1 MNHEY and CDR2 SVGAGI. CDR3 size: 14 residues.